The 24 T cell receptor beta chains below come from one sample, sequenced in a study of shared clonotypes between healthy human individuals. Produced via immunoSEQ multiplex PCR; TCRdb's table is partial and in-frame only. The sample yields over a million clones, roughly 96% seen once. Specimen: naive CD4+ T cells sorted from blood. Subset: CD45RA+ positively selected. These receptors came from a man younger than 40 in good health.

The J gene is TRBJ1-1, the V gene TRBV10-3; the D gene is possibly TRBD1 (5 bases). V was cut by 3 bases and J by 0 bases, with 11 bases left in between. Germline CDR1 ENHRY, CDR2 SYGVKD. CDR3 length: 15 amino acids. CDR3 in DNA: TGTGCCATCAGTGATCCGGGGGGTGTGAACACTGAAGCTTTCTTT. Its translation is CAISDPGGVNTEAFF.

With respect to this clone: Germline is not matched at one junction end, which may reflect a read error. Other DNA sequences in the sample encode the same CDR3. CDR3 region: CASSPRVAPSSYEQYF. The CDR3 DNA sequence: TGTGCCAGCAGCCCCCGGGTCGCACCGAGCTCCTATGAGCAGTACTTC. V and J are TRBV14 and TRBJ2-7; D is unresolved. Germline V lookup: CDR1 SGHDN, CDR2 FVKESK. This CDR3 has 16 residues.

The V call is TRBV6-1, the J call TRBJ2-1; D unresolved. The germline CDR1 and CDR2 sequences are MNHNS and SASEGT. The CDR3 spans 11 residues. V gave up 8 bases and J gave up 6 bases, with 8 bases separating them. The chain's CDR3 is CASCSSNEQFF. In DNA form, the CDR3 reads TGTGCCAGCTGTTCAAGCAATGAGCAGTTCTTC.

The chain combines TRBV7-8 with TRBJ2-7, with TRBD2 matching 12 bases. The CDR3 has 16 residues. V was pared by 4 bases and J by 0 bases, with 4 bases of the junction left unmatched. Germline V lookup: CDR1 SGHVS, CDR2 FQNEAQ. CDR3 in DNA: TGTGCCAGCAGCTGGCAGACTAGCGGGAGCTCCTACGAGCAGTACTTC. Translating gives CASSWQTSGSSYEQYF. Supplemented by reference TRBV7-8 and TRBJ2-7, the full variable domain reads GAGVSQSPRYKVAKRGQDVALRCDPISGHVSLFWYQQALGQGPEFLTYFQNEAQLDKSGLPSDRFFAERPEGSVSTLKIQRTQQEDSAVYLCASSWQTSGSSYEQYFGPGTRLTVT.

The V gene is TRBV5-4, the J gene TRBJ1-3, with D perhaps TRBD1 (5 bases). Germline values: CDR1 SGHNT, CDR2 YYREEE (reference sequence). CDR3 length: 15 residues. The ends were cut back, 4 bases at V and 3 bases at J, with 14 bases in the middle. Written as DNA, the CDR3 is TGTGCCAGCAGCCCGGCGGGGGGGAATGGAAACACCATATATTTT. Translating gives CASSPAGGNGNTIYF.

This CDR3 reads CASSHKHLSGSSYEQYF. CDR3 DNA: TGCGCCAGCAGCCATAAACACCTCAGCGGCAGCTCCTACGAGCAGTACTTC. The chain recombines TRBV4-1 with TRBJ2-7, with D perhaps matching TRBD2 (5 bases). Germline V gene sequence: CDR1 MGHRA, CDR2 YSYEKL. The CDR3 loop spans 17 amino acids. Trimming left V 3 bases short and J 0 bases short, with 18 bases between.

The gene calls are TRBV5-1 and TRBJ2-2; no firm D call. The CDR3 is 13 amino acids. V gave up 2 bases and J gave up 4 bases, with 6 bases separating them. Germline V lookup: CDR1 SGHRS, CDR2 YFSETQ. The CDR3 reads CASSLILTGELFF. The CDR3 DNA follows: TGCGCCAGCAGCTTAATCCTCACCGGGGAGCTGTTTTTT.

V and J are TRBV2 and TRBJ2-3; 8 bases line up with TRBD2. Looked up from germline, CDR1 is SNHLY and CDR2 is FYNNEI. Losses at the gene ends were 4 bases for V and 2 bases for J; bases not matched to a gene: 8. The CDR3 spans 16 residues. CDR3 protein: CASSGEREKYTDTQYF. CDR3 coding DNA: TGTGCCAGCAGTGGGGAGCGGGAGAAATACACAGATACGCAGTATTTT.

The chain couples TRBV18 to TRBJ1-2; D call uncertain. Germline V gives CDR1 KGHSH, CDR2 LQKENI. The CDR3 is 14 amino acids. V was clipped by 2 bases and J by 5 bases, with 12 bases between them. This CDR3 is CASSPVERLYGYTF. The CDR3 bases are TGTGCCAGCTCACCAGTCGAACGGCTATATGGCTACACCTTC.

As concerns this clone: This sample also contains other DNA sequences that code for the same CDR3. The chain is built from TRBV20-1 and TRBJ1-3; no definite D call. V lost 5 bases and J lost 3, with 5 bases in between. CDR1 is DFQATT, CDR2 SNEGSKA, per germline (reference sequence). This CDR3 region has 11 residues. The CDR3 here is CSAEIGNTIYF. The CDR3, as DNA: TGCAGTGCTGAAATTGGAAACACCATATATTTT.

The chain has TRBV25-1 and TRBJ2-7; 11 bases map to TRBD1. V lost 8 bases to trimming and J lost 6 bases; unmatched junction nucleotides: 9. The CDR3 length is 14 residues. In germline, CDR1 is MGHDK, CDR2 SYGVNS. The CDR3 protein is CASQGQGVAGEQYF. Here the CDR3 DNA reads TGTGCCAGCCAGGGACAGGGGGTGGCTGGCGAGCAGTACTTC.

This chain connects TRBV28 to TRBJ2-7; 13 nucleotides match TRBD2. The V gene's germline CDR1 is MDHEN and CDR2 SYDVKM. V was clipped by 6 bases and J by 7 bases; unmatched bases: 6. The CDR3 totals 14 residues. CDR3 sequence: CASRTSGRAGEQYF. The CDR3 DNA sequence: TGTGCCAGCAGAACTAGCGGGAGGGCCGGTGAGCAGTACTTC.

This sequence joins TRBV5-6 and TRBJ2-7; 7 bases line up with TRBD2. Germline CDR1 and CDR2: SGHDT and YYEEEE. The CDR3 is made up of 15 amino acids. V shed 3 bases, J shed 4 bases, and the junction held 10 bases outside the gene matches. The CDR3 sequence is CASSSLGLADYEQYF. The CDR3 region has the DNA TGTGCCAGCAGCTCCCTCGGGCTAGCGGATTACGAGCAGTACTTC. The variable domain in full, completed from reference TRBV5-6 and TRBJ2-7, reads DAGVTQSPTHLIKTRGQQVTLRCSPKSGHDTVSWYQQALGQGPQFIFQYYEEEERQRGNFPDRFSGHQFPNYSSELNVNALLLGDSALYLCASSSLGLADYEQYFGPGTRLTVT.

This clone was found once. V gene TRBV7-1 combines with J gene TRBJ1-2; tentative D call: TRBD1 (5 bases). TRBV7-1 is an open reading frame whose function is uncertain. The CDR3 is 13 amino acids. Trimming removed 8 bases at V and 8 bases at J, with 18 bases between. The CDR3 reads CASAGTGRYGYTF. CDR3 nucleotide sequence: TGTGCCAGCGCAGGCACAGGCCGATACGGCTACACCTTC.

The chain combines TRBV30 with TRBJ2-7; 7 nucleotides align to TRBD2. The CDR3 extends over 13 amino acids. Per the germline V gene, CDR1 is GTSNPN and CDR2 is SVGIG (reference sequence). V shed 3 bases, J shed 3 bases, and the junction held 5 bases outside the gene matches. The CDR3 DNA sequence: TGTGCCTGGAGCCCGGGACTACACTACGAGCAGTACTTC. Amino acid sequence: CAWSPGLHYEQYF.

The genes are TRBV28 and TRBJ2-1, with TRBD2 identical over 10 bases. Germline lookup yields CDR1 MDHEN and CDR2 SYDVKM. The V and J ends lost 3 bases and 7 bases, in that order; junction bases with no gene match: 6. The CDR3 is made up of 15 amino acids. CDR3: CASSLRTSGINEQFF. In DNA, the CDR3 is TGTGCCAGCAGTTTGAGGACTAGCGGAATAAATGAGCAGTTCTTC. The variable domain in full, completed from reference TRBV28 and TRBJ2-1, reads DVKVTQSSRYLVKRTGEKVFLECVQDMDHENMFWYRQDPGLGLRLIYFSYDVKMKEKGDIPEGYSVSREKKERFSLILESASTNQTSMYLCASSLRTSGINEQFFGPGTRLTVL.

This sequence joins TRBV4-3 and TRBJ2-5, with 8 bases aligning to TRBD2. V was pared by 2 bases and J by 2 bases, with 4 bases of the junction left unmatched. Germline lookup yields CDR1 LGHNA and CDR2 YSLEER. The CDR3 spans 15 residues. The CDR3 region is CASSQLGLEQETQYF. The CDR3 DNA sequence: TGCGCCAGCAGCCAACTGGGACTAGAACAAGAGACCCAGTACTTC.

The genes are TRBV28 and TRBJ2-1, with D perhaps TRBD2 (5 bases). Per germline, CDR1 MDHEN and CDR2 SYDVKM. CDR3 size: 18 residues. V shed 1 base and J shed 9 bases, with 25 bases lying between them. The CDR3 is CASSLSSIVGPSFSEQFF. CDR3 in DNA: TGTGCCAGCAGTTTATCATCAATTGTAGGACCTAGCTTCAGTGAGCAGTTCTTC.

The J gene is TRBJ2-7, the V gene TRBV27, with D unclear. V was trimmed by 4 bases and J by 5 bases, leaving 12 bases between them. The CDR3 is 13 amino acids. Germline CDR1 and CDR2: MNHEY and SMNVEV (reference sequence). The DNA for the CDR3 is TGTGCCAGCAGTTCTGACTGGGCGAACGAGCAGTACTTC. Translating gives CASSSDWANEQYF.

A remark on this clone: Germline and junction disagree at one end, which may indicate a read error. The V call is TRBV7-7, the J call TRBJ2-1; D is possibly TRBD1 (6 bases). Germline values: CDR1 SSHAT, CDR2 FNYEAQ (reference sequence). This CDR3 comprises 14 residues. The CDR3 nucleotides read TGTGCTAGCAGCATCGACAGGATATACAATGAGCAGTTCTTC. This sequence encodes CASSIDRIYNEQFF.

J is TRBJ2-3 and V is TRBV30, with 7 bases identical to TRBD1. This CDR3 has 16 amino acids. Trimming at V came to 1 base and at J to 2 bases, leaving 9 bases not matched to a gene. Per germline, CDR1 GTSNPN and CDR2 SVGIG (reference sequence). The CDR3 coding sequence is TGTGCCTGGAGTGACGGGACAGCTCCCGTCACAGATACGCAGTATTTT. As protein: CAWSDGTAPVTDTQYF.

This chain links TRBV6-4 with TRBJ2-3; D possibly matches TRBD1 or TRBD2 (5 bases each). Germline CDR1 reads MRHNA; CDR2 reads SNTAGT. Trimming took 9 bases from V and 5 from J, leaving 9 bases between them. The CDR3 is 11 residues long. Written as DNA, the CDR3 is TGTGCCAGAGCAGGGAGAGATACGCAGTATTTT. This translates into CARAGRDTQYF.

CDR3 region: CASSNRDFKTQYF. The CDR3 DNA sequence: TGTGCCAGCAGCAACCGGGACTTCAAGACCCAGTACTTC. The chain couples TRBV7-2 to TRBJ2-5; possibly TRBD2 for D (6 bases). The CDR3 is made up of 13 amino acids. Trimming shortened V by 5 bases and J by 6 bases, and 13 bases separated the two germline ends. CDR1 and CDR2 (germline): SGHTA, FQGNSA.

V and J are TRBV5-1 and TRBJ2-2, with TRBD2 identical over 8 bases. Germline CDR1 reads SGHRS; CDR2 reads YFSETQ. CDR3 length equals 17 residues. J gave up 0 bases and V 4 bases, and 8 bases lay outside the gene matches. This CDR3 is CASSGRAGDSNTGELFF. CDR3 DNA: TGCGCCAGCAGCGGGAGAGCGGGGGACTCGAACACCGGGGAGCTGTTTTTT.